One and the same sample provided the 17 T cell receptor beta chains below, sequenced in a study of memory CD4+ T cells and cytomegalovirus serostatus. The sort gate was single viable CD3+CD4+CD8-CD45RO+ cells for memory CD4+ T cells. Profiled with immunoSEQ multiplex PCR; TCRdb holds only in-frame clones, not every one. This sample has about 60,000 clones; over 60% occur once, and the top ten carry approximately 0.54%. The sequenced sample consisted of memory CD4+ T cells from blood. These receptors originate from an adult in good health and CMV-seronegative. Some clones in this sample may be carry-over from other donors' samples.

The chain has TRBV9 and TRBJ1-1; maybe TRBD1 (5 bases). Trimming shortened V by 3 bases and J by 2 bases, and 17 bases separated the two germline ends. Germline lookup yields CDR1 SGDLS and CDR2 YYNGEE. This CDR3 has 16 residues. DNA for the CDR3: TGTGCCAGCAGCGCGGGACCAGGGCCACGAAACACTGAAGCTTTCTTT. Its protein is CASSAGPGPRNTEAFF.

The J gene is TRBJ1-2, the V gene TRBV5-5; TRBD1 matches at 9 bases. This CDR3 has 16 amino acids. CDR1 and CDR2 from the germline V gene are SGHKS and YYEKEE (reference sequence). V shed 4 bases, J shed 4 bases, and the junction held 11 bases outside the gene matches. The CDR3 loop is CASSRGQGGELYGYTF. The CDR3 DNA is TGTGCCAGCAGCAGGGGACAGGGCGGGGAACTCTATGGCTACACCTTC.

The chain has TRBV10-2 and TRBJ2-1; no clear D. Germline CDR1 reads WSHSY; CDR2 reads SAAADI. This CDR3 region has 13 residues. V was pared by 3 bases and J by 14 bases, with 17 bases between. This CDR3 is CASSDRNSRFKFF. The CDR3 nucleotides read TGCGCCAGCAGTGATCGAAACAGCAGGTTTAAGTTCTTC.

The chain links TRBV5-1 to TRBJ2-3; TRBD2 might be the D (6 bases). In germline, CDR1 is SGHRS, CDR2 YFSETQ. The CDR3 totals 14 residues. Trimming took off 1 base at V and 5 bases at J, with 11 bases between the two ends. The CDR3 loop reads CASSLMSSEDTQYF. CDR3 in DNA: TGCGCCAGCAGCTTGATGTCTAGCGAAGATACGCAGTATTTT.

CDR3 sequence: CASSPQKAFNQPQHF. DNA of the CDR3: TGTGCCAGCAGTCCCCAGAAGGCATTTAATCAGCCCCAGCATTTT. The chain has TRBV27 and TRBJ1-5; D unclear. This CDR3 comprises 15 residues. V lost 5 bases, J lost 4 bases, and 15 bases lay in between. CDR1 and CDR2 from the germline V gene are MNHEY and SMNVEV (reference sequence).

This rearrangement joins TRBV9 to TRBJ2-3; perhaps TRBD1 as D (6 bases). The V gene lost 0 bases and the J gene lost 2 bases, with 16 bases spanning the gap. Per germline, CDR1 SGDLS and CDR2 YYNGEE. The CDR3 is 17 residues long. This chain's CDR3 is CASSVGPGQKLTDTQYF. Written as DNA, the CDR3 is TGTGCCAGCAGCGTAGGGCCGGGACAAAAACTCACAGATACGCAGTATTTT.

The chain uses TRBV18 and TRBJ1-3; possibly TRBD1 for D (6 bases). Looked up from germline, CDR1 is KGHSH and CDR2 is LQKENI. The V and J ends lost 3 bases and 3 bases respectively, with 12 bases between them. The CDR3 has 15 residues. DNA for the CDR3: TGTGCCAGCTCACCTCCAGGGGAGGTTGGAAACACCATATATTTT. It encodes CASSPPGEVGNTIYF.

The CDR3 is CAWSRTSRSEKLFF. CDR3 sequence (DNA): TGTGCCTGGAGTCGGACCTCCCGAAGCGAAAAACTGTTTTTT. V gene TRBV30 combines with J gene TRBJ1-4; D unclear. The CDR3 has 14 amino acids. The germline gives CDR1 GTSNPN, CDR2 SVGIG (reference sequence). V was shortened by 2 bases and J by 8 bases, with 15 bases between the two germline ends. Supplemented by reference TRBV30 and TRBJ1-4, the full variable domain reads SQTIHQWPATLVQPVGSPLSLECTVEGTSNPNLYWYRQAAGRGLQLLFYSVGIGQISSEVPQNLSASRPQDRQFILSSKKLLLSDSGFYLCAWSRTSRSEKLFFGSGTQLSVL.

V is TRBV27 and J is TRBJ2-1; D uncertain. CDR1 and CDR2 from the germline V gene are MNHEY and SMNVEV (reference sequence). Trimming took 1 base from V and 8 from J, leaving 12 bases between them. This CDR3 is 14 amino acids long. CDR3 DNA: TGTGCCAGCAGTTTATTAGGTGCCGGATATGAGCAGTTCTTC. It specifies CASSLLGAGYEQFF.

The chain joins TRBV5-1 to TRBJ2-1, with 12 positions matching TRBD2. Germline trimming cut 4 bases from V and 8 bases from J; bases unmatched to any gene: 16. The CDR3 extends over 18 amino acids. From germline, CDR1 is SGHRS and CDR2 YFSETQ. In DNA form, the CDR3 reads TGCGCCAGCAGCACTGCTCTAGCGGGGGGGCTAGGATTCGATGAGCAGTTCTTC. Protein sequence: CASSTALAGGLGFDEQFF.

Here the CDR3 DNA reads TGTGCCTGGAGTCCAGGGGTAACCGGGGAGCTGTTTTTT. Translation: CAWSPGVTGELFF. The chain has TRBV30 and TRBJ2-2; D is perhaps TRBD1 (6 bases). This CDR3 has 13 amino acids. V was trimmed by 2 bases and J by 5 bases, leaving 9 bases between them. In germline, CDR1 is GTSNPN, CDR2 SVGIG (reference sequence).

This clone occurred a few times. The CDR3 nucleotides read TGTGCCAGCAGTGGGGACAGAACCCAAGAGACCCAGTACTTC. This translates into CASSGDRTQETQYF. The gene calls are TRBV6-6 and TRBJ2-5, with TRBD1 identical over 7 bases. Germline V gives CDR1 MNHNY, CDR2 SVGAGI (reference sequence). This CDR3 comprises 14 residues. Unmatched junction bases numbered 4, after V lost 5 bases and J lost 1 base.

The chain recombines TRBV4-1 with TRBJ2-1; no clear D. Germline lookup yields CDR1 MGHRA and CDR2 YSYEKL. The CDR3 spans 14 residues. The germline V and J ends were trimmed by 5 bases and 7 bases, with 15 bases remaining between them. CDR3 loop: CASSSLGKLNEQFF. Here the CDR3 DNA reads TGCGCCAGCAGCTCCCTAGGGAAACTAAATGAGCAGTTCTTC.

CDR3 coding DNA: TGTGCCAGCAGCCCGTCCCGGGGCACAGATACGCAGTATTTT. This codes for CASSPSRGTDTQYF. V and J are TRBV5-8 and TRBJ2-3; D is uncertain. V was shortened by 4 bases and J by 1 base, with 10 bases between the two germline ends. The CDR3 has 14 residues. CDR1 is SGHTS and CDR2 is YDEGEE in the germline V gene.

This clone showed up just once. J is TRBJ2-3 and V is TRBV6-5; 8 nucleotides line up with TRBD2. The ends lost 7 bases at V and 0 bases at J; junction bases unmatched: 6. The CDR3 covers 15 residues. Germline CDR1 is MNHEY and CDR2 is SVGAGI. The CDR3 is CASNDGGESTDTQYF. CDR3 DNA sequence: TGTGCCAGCAACGACGGGGGGGAGAGCACAGATACGCAGTATTTT.

The chain couples TRBV4-1 to TRBJ2-2; D is perhaps TRBD2 (6 bases). Trimming removed 1 base from V and 5 bases from J, with 8 bases in between. The CDR3 has 14 amino acids. CDR1 and CDR2 from the germline V gene are MGHRA and YSYEKL. The CDR3 DNA reads as TGCGCCAGCAGCCAAGTGGCGGGAACCGGGGAGCTGTTTTTT. Its protein product is CASSQVAGTGELFF.

This sequence joins TRBV27 and TRBJ2-1; D ambiguous. Per germline, CDR1 MNHEY and CDR2 SMNVEV (reference sequence). Between the trimmed V and J ends, which lost 6 bases and 0 bases, there was a span of 15 bases. The CDR3 consists of 16 residues. The CDR3 sequence: CASSRYRRSSYNEQFF. For the CDR3, the DNA is TGTGCCAGCAGCCGATATAGGAGAAGCTCCTACAATGAGCAGTTCTTC.